This TCR beta chain was sequenced during a study of blood T cell repertoires in COVID-19. The wider study: PBMCs, B-cell-depleted T cells, or T cells provided the cDNA or gDNA that made up the material.

Trimming pared 4 bases from V and 4 bases from J, leaving 18 bases between. Looked up from germline, CDR1 is SGHAT and CDR2 is FQNNGV. CDR3 length: 16 amino acids. In the study's own analysis: Amplification of reference gene primers was used by the study to estimate nucleated cell counts. Method: immunoSEQ multiplex PCR; TCRdb's copy keeps in-frame clones and lacks some. The V and J calls and clone size come from that table; D and trimming were worked out from the DNA. This repertoire shows fewer than 300,000 clones, 86% found once; its top ten account for about 9.9%. This chain joins TRBV11-2 and TRBJ2-3; D is perhaps TRBD2 (6 bases). The sequenced material came from peripheral blood. This TCR was sampled from a man in his fifties with COVID-19, enrolled during active disease. The CDR3 reads CASSSRPWTTADTQYF. As DNA, the CDR3 is TGTGCCAGCAGCTCCAGACCGTGGACTACGGCAGATACGCAGTATTTT.